These 24 T cell receptor beta chains were sequenced from one sample in a study of T cell repertoires in cytomegalovirus infection. Each CDR3 protein is one row after TCRdb ran MiXCR on the reads. The sample shows around 340,000 distinct CDR3 sequences, roughly 28% of them seen only once. Which antigens these TCRs recognize remains unknown. Sample: cultured PBMCs, taken from culture after CMV antigen stimulation. The origin of the receptors is a human donor in good health (CMV status not recorded). Some clones in this sample may be carry-over from other donors' samples.

This chain connects TRBV7-1 to TRBJ2-1; D may match TRBD1 or TRBD2 (5 bases each). TRBV7-1 is an ORF for which the function is uncertain. The CDR3 sequence is 17 residues long. Trimming pared 5 bases from V and 5 bases from J, leaving 22 bases between. CDR3 nucleotide sequence: TGTGCCAGCAGCCCTAGCCTCCGAAGGGGCAAGGACAATGAGCAGTTCTTC. It codes for CASSPSLRRGKDNEQFF.

The genes are TRBV5-1 and TRBJ2-3, with TRBD1 as a possible D gene (5 bases). V lost 6 bases and J 0 bases, leaving 11 bases between the germline ends. This CDR3 spans 14 amino acids. CDR1 and CDR2 (germline): SGHRS, YFSETQ. CDR3 loop: CASTWAGSTDTQYF. CDR3 bases: TGCGCCAGCACGTGGGCAGGGAGCACAGATACGCAGTATTTT.

This sequence joins TRBV7-8 and TRBJ1-5, with 9 bases fitting TRBD1. Trimming cost V 5 bases and J 7 bases; bases outside gene matches: 9. Germline V lookup: CDR1 SGHVS, CDR2 FQNEAQ. The CDR3 loop spans 15 amino acids. The chain's CDR3 is CASSPKDRGSQPQHF. CDR3 coding DNA: TGTGCCAGCAGCCCCAAGGACAGGGGTAGCCAGCCCCAGCATTTT. Full variable domain (remainder filled in from reference TRBV7-8 and TRBJ1-5): GAGVSQSPRYKVAKRGQDVALRCDPISGHVSLFWYQQALGQGPEFLTYFQNEAQLDKSGLPSDRFFAERPEGSVSTLKIQRTQQEDSAVYLCASSPKDRGSQPQHFGDGTRLSIL.

This clonotype showed up just a few times. This chain uses TRBV18 with TRBJ1-1; no clear D. Germline V gives CDR1 KGHSH, CDR2 LQKENI. This CDR3 region has 13 residues. V lost 0 bases and J lost 1, with 3 bases in between. In DNA form, the CDR3 reads TGTGCCAGCTCACCACCGTCGAACACTGAAGCTTTCTTT. It encodes CASSPPSNTEAFF. Supplemented by reference TRBV18 and TRBJ1-1, the full variable domain reads NAGVMQNPRHLVRRRGQEARLRCSPMKGHSHVYWYRQLPEEGLKFMVYLQKENIIDESGMPKERFSAEFPKEGPSILRIQQVVRGDSAAYFCASSPPSNTEAFFGQGTRLTVV.

Only a few counts were recorded for this clonotype. The V gene is TRBV11-2, the J gene TRBJ1-1, with D uncertain. The CDR3 spans 16 residues. From germline, CDR1 is SGHAT and CDR2 FQNNGV. With 2 bases removed from V and 7 bases from J, the gap between germline ends came to 20 bases. For the CDR3, the DNA is TGTGCCAGCAGCTTAATCTTAGTCGTGACGGGGATTGAAGCTTTCTTT. Its protein product is CASSLILVVTGIEAFF. The complete variable domain, with remaining parts taken from reference TRBV11-2 and TRBJ1-1, reads EAGVAQSPRYKIIEKRQSVAFWCNPISGHATLYWYQQILGQGPKLLIQFQNNGVVDDSQLPKDRFSAERLKGVDSTLKIQPAKLEDSAVYLCASSLILVVTGIEAFFGQGTRLTVV.

The V gene is TRBV28, the J gene TRBJ1-1; unclear D gene. V was clipped by 6 bases and J by 1 base, with 9 bases between them. Germline CDR1 and CDR2: MDHEN and SYDVKM. The CDR3 totals 13 residues. The CDR3: CASRAGPNTEAFF. CDR3 bases: TGTGCCAGCAGAGCAGGACCGAACACTGAAGCTTTCTTT.

V gene TRBV7-3 combines with J gene TRBJ2-7; D is possibly TRBD1 or TRBD2 (5 bases each). CDR1 and CDR2 from the germline V gene are SGHTA and FQGTGA. V lost 3 bases and J lost 6, with 9 bases in between. There are 12 residues in the CDR3. The CDR3 DNA follows: TGTGCCAGCAGCTTCGAGGGACCCGAGCAGTACTTC. It codes for CASSFEGPEQYF.

This clonotype was seen many times. V gene TRBV7-8 combines with J gene TRBJ2-1; TRBD1 might be the D (6 bases). Trimming pared 5 bases from V and 9 bases from J, leaving 11 bases between. CDR1 is SGHVS, CDR2 FQNEAQ, per germline. This CDR3 has 12 amino acids. Written as DNA, the CDR3 is TGTGCCAGCAGCGTAGGGACAATTGAGCAGTTCTTC. Protein product: CASSVGTIEQFF. Combining the CDR3 with reference TRBV7-8 and TRBJ2-1 gives the whole variable domain GAGVSQSPRYKVAKRGQDVALRCDPISGHVSLFWYQQALGQGPEFLTYFQNEAQLDKSGLPSDRFFAERPEGSVSTLKIQRTQQEDSAVYLCASSVGTIEQFFGPGTRLTVL.

The chain uses TRBV11-2 and TRBJ2-5, with unresolved D. The CDR3 is 14 amino acids. Germline-derived CDR1 and CDR2 are SGHAT and FQNNGV. V was trimmed by 0 bases and J by 4 bases, leaving 9 bases between them. CDR3 sequence (DNA): TGTGCCAGCAGCTTAGATCTGGCGGCAGAGACCCAGTACTTC. This sequence encodes CASSLDLAAETQYF.

V usage is TRBV19 and J usage is TRBJ1-2, with no clear D. This CDR3 is 13 amino acids long. Germline-derived CDR1 and CDR2 are LNHDA and SQIVND (reference sequence). Trimming removed 3 bases at V and 3 bases at J, with 8 bases between. The CDR3 DNA sequence: TGTGCCAGTAGTATCGGCCCGTACTATGGCTACACCTTC. Translated, it gives CASSIGPYYGYTF.

This clonotype was counted a few times. This chain connects TRBV14 to TRBJ1-1, with 9 bases identical to TRBD1. This CDR3 has 14 residues. The J segment lost 4 bases and the V segment lost 3 bases, leaving 3 bases of the junction unmatched. Germline loops: CDR1 SGHDN, CDR2 FVKESK. The CDR3 region is CASSQTGGITEAFF. The CDR3 DNA follows: TGTGCCAGCAGCCAGACAGGGGGGATCACTGAAGCTTTCTTT.

This clonotype was seen a few times. This chain joins TRBV29-1 and TRBJ1-4; possibly TRBD1 for D (6 bases). Germline CDR1 SQVTM, CDR2 ANQGSEA. V was cut by 7 bases and J by 2 bases, with 14 bases left in between. CDR3 size: 14 residues. CDR3 sequence (DNA): TGCAGCGCCGCTAGGGGGTCGACTAATGAAAAACTGTTTTTT. Amino acids: CSAARGSTNEKLFF.

The chain links TRBV5-5 to TRBJ2-7; 8 positions agree with TRBD2. The length of the CDR3 is 14 residues. Germline V gives CDR1 SGHKS, CDR2 YYEKEE (reference sequence). The trim removed 5 bases at V and 3 bases at J, leaving 7 bases unmatched. The CDR3, as DNA: TGTGCCAGCAGGCCCGGGACTAGGGGCTACGAGCAGTACTTC. It translates to CASRPGTRGYEQYF.

This clonotype was seen only a few times. This chain connects TRBV27 to TRBJ2-3, with 12 bases matching TRBD2. V shed 4 bases and J 5 bases; nucleotides not matched to a gene: 19. The CDR3 runs 20 residues. CDR1 is MNHEY and CDR2 is SMNVEV in the germline V gene (reference sequence). The CDR3 sequence is CASSSSLNPTSGGLGDTQYF. The CDR3 nucleotides read TGTGCCAGCAGTTCGAGTTTAAACCCGACTAGCGGGGGCCTTGGAGATACGCAGTATTTT.

This clonotype was picked up many times. The V gene is TRBV7-8, the J gene TRBJ2-7; 8 bases fit TRBD2. The germline gives CDR1 SGHVS, CDR2 FQNEAQ. V lost 5 bases and J lost 4; bases outside the gene matches: 7. The CDR3 runs 14 residues. The CDR3, as DNA: TGTGCCAGCAGCCCCCGTACTAGCGGTTACGAGCAGTACTTC. Translated: CASSPRTSGYEQYF.

Only a few counts were recorded for this clonotype. Written as DNA, the CDR3 is TGTGCCACCAGCTTCGATAGGGGGAGGAACACCGGGGAGCTGTTTTTT. Amino acids: CATSFDRGRNTGELFF. This rearrangement joins TRBV15 to TRBJ2-2, with D possibly TRBD1 on 6 matching bases. The V end was cut by 5 bases, the J end by 1 base, with 14 bases between. The CDR3 loop spans 16 amino acids. Germline values: CDR1 LNHNV, CDR2 YYDKDF (reference sequence).

The chain carries TRBV27 and TRBJ1-2; possibly TRBD1 for D (5 bases). V lost 5 bases and J lost 1, with 8 bases in between. Germline V CDR1 and CDR2: MNHEY, SMNVEV (reference sequence). The CDR3 loop spans 13 amino acids. CDR3 amino acids: CASSRGDNYGYTF. The CDR3 DNA reads TGTGCCAGCAGTAGAGGGGATAACTATGGCTACACCTTC.

The chain combines TRBV3-1 with TRBJ1-2; TRBD1 might be the D (6 bases). The CDR3 extends over 19 amino acids. V was cut by 2 bases and J by 8 bases, with 30 bases left in between. Germline CDR1 and CDR2: LGHDT and YNNKEL (reference sequence). Here the CDR3 reads CASSQFGWDTNGISGGYTF. Here the CDR3 DNA reads TGTGCCAGCAGCCAATTCGGCTGGGACACAAATGGCATATCGGGGGGCTACACCTTC.

A few counts support this clonotype. This rearrangement joins TRBV5-6 to TRBJ2-2; D might be TRBD1 or TRBD2, each matching 6 bases. CDR1 is SGHDT, CDR2 YYEEEE, per germline. Between the trimmed V and J ends, which lost 7 bases and 6 bases, there was a span of 13 bases. The CDR3 has 13 residues. The CDR3 spells CASSRRGSGELFF. Here the CDR3 DNA reads TGTGCCAGCTCTAGGAGGGGGTCCGGGGAGCTGTTTTTT. The whole variable domain, remainder taken from reference TRBV5-6 and TRBJ2-2, is DAGVTQSPTHLIKTRGQQVTLRCSPKSGHDTVSWYQQALGQGPQFIFQYYEEEERQRGNFPDRFSGHQFPNYSSELNVNALLLGDSALYLCASSRRGSGELFFGEGSRLTVL.

This chain connects TRBV12-3 or TRBV12-4 to TRBJ1-1; D gene unclear. V gave up 3 bases and J gave up 5 bases, with 7 bases separating them. This CDR3 has 12 amino acids. In nucleotides, the CDR3 is TGTGCCAGCAGTTTTTGGGTAACTGAAGCTTTCTTT. Amino acids: CASSFWVTEAFF.

The rearrangement joins TRBV19 to TRBJ2-3; possibly TRBD2 for D (5 bases). CDR1 is LNHDA and CDR2 is SQIVND in the germline V gene (reference sequence). The germline V and J ends were trimmed by 2 bases and 0 bases, with 15 bases remaining between them. The CDR3 has 17 residues. The CDR3 is CASSISLGAESTDTQYF. The CDR3 DNA is TGTGCCAGTAGTATAAGTCTCGGAGCGGAAAGCACAGATACGCAGTATTTT.

This clonotype showed up just a few times. CDR3 amino acids: CASSLGSGMNTEAFF. The CDR3 DNA is TGTGCCAGCAGTTTAGGGTCGGGGATGAACACTGAAGCTTTCTTT. The rearrangement links TRBV12-3 or TRBV12-4 to TRBJ1-1; D is undetermined. With 1 base removed from V and 0 bases from J, the gap between germline ends came to 9 bases. This CDR3 has 15 amino acids.

The J gene is TRBJ2-7, the V gene TRBV5-4; a possible D gene is TRBD1 (6 bases). Trimming stripped 4 bases from V and 5 bases from J, with 19 bases between. CDR3 length: 15 residues. The germline gives CDR1 SGHNT, CDR2 YYREEE (reference sequence). The CDR3 spells CASSERRSGDHEQYF. The CDR3 DNA reads as TGTGCCAGCAGCGAACGACGTTCAGGGGACCACGAGCAGTACTTC.

V and J are TRBV20-1 and TRBJ2-7, with 9 bases aligning to TRBD1. The CDR3 length is 13 residues. Per germline, CDR1 DFQATT and CDR2 SNEGSKA (reference sequence). Unmatched junction bases numbered 3, after V lost 4 bases and J lost 2 bases. The CDR3 DNA is TGCAGTGCTACCGGGACAGGGCCCTACGAGCAGTACTTC. This encodes CSATGTGPYEQYF.